This T cell receptor (beta chain) was identified in a study of blood T cell repertoires in COVID-19. Study overall: Samples of COVID-19 (acute and convalescent) were obtained from the United States, Italy and Spain.

Authors' data handling: Reference gene primer amplification in the assay estimated nucleated cell counts. Assay: immunoSEQ multiplex PCR; the TCRdb copy retains only in-frame clones and omits some. V and J calls and clone size come straight from that table; D and trimming were deduced from the DNA. This table has over 300,000 clones, more than 70% appearing once. The J segment lost 2 bases and the V segment lost 6 bases, leaving 12 bases of the junction unmatched. The CDR3 spans 17 residues. The germline CDR1 and CDR2 sequences are SNHLY and FYNNEI. Material for sequencing was peripheral blood. The gene calls are TRBV2 and TRBJ1-3, with 8 bases aligning to TRBD1. This TCR was recovered from a man in his late teens or twenties who had recovered from COVID-19. The CDR3 here is CASRPIYDRGPGNTIYF. The DNA of the CDR3 is TGTGCCAGCAGACCCATATATGACAGGGGACCTGGAAACACCATATATTTT. Looking up the rest from reference TRBV2 and TRBJ1-3 gives the full variable domain: EPEVTQTPSHQVTQMGQEVILRCVPISNHLYFYWYRQILGQKVEFLVSFYNNEISEKSEIFDDQFSVERPDGSNFTLKIRSTKLEDSAMYFCASRPIYDRGPGNTIYFGEGSWLTVV.